The present TCR beta chain was sequenced within a study of memory CD4+ T cells and cytomegalovirus serostatus (dated by TCRdb to between 2019 and 2020). Broadly, across the study: The cohort included approximately 35 healthy adults from Belgium, of whom 9 were CMV seropositive and about 25 were CMV seronegative. To replicate a published TCR-based CMV serostatus classifier, the researchers sequenced the CD4+ memory TCRbeta repertoires of a Belgian cohort whose cytomegalovirus serostatus was known.

The research as a whole found: Only CD4+CD45RO+ memory cells were sequenced, in contrast to the original study, in which naive and memory CD4+ and CD8+ populations were covered. The results were interpreted as suggesting that the CMV-associated TCR signature is mostly present in the CD4+ memory repertoire. On the Belgian cohort, the classifier based on the original framework reached a median bootstrapped AUC of approximately 0.95, with a 95% CI of 0.76-1.00. CMV serostatus prediction reached a median bootstrapped AUC of roughly 0.95 with the original framework and approximately 0.92 with a US-trained random forest. Among the roughly 160 previously reported CMV-associated TCRbeta sequences, some 70 showed up in the CD4+ memory repertoires, with each one found in between one and five individuals.

The Quick-DNA Microprep Kit was used to extract genomic DNA from the sorted cells. Amplification of TCRbeta DNA was done with the immunoSEQ hsTCRbeta kit, following the protocol from the manufacturer. TCRbeta libraries were sequenced on an Illumina MiSeq instrument. Processing in the source paper ran as follows. Removing out-of-frame sequences left a few million distinct TCRbeta sequences, an average of around 67,000 per individual. Each individual was scored by the count of fewer than 200 previously reported CMV-associated TCRbeta sequences and the total productive distinct TCRbeta count. A beta-binomial model was reimplemented in Python, and scikit-learn random forests with default parameters were trained on data from the US cohort. Classifier performance on the Belgian cohort was summarized as median AUC with percentile confidence intervals over 10,000 bootstrap iterations. TCRdb stores this immuneACCESS table with in-frame sequences only. Part of the clones is absent; in the studies checked, under half of the shortfall reflects unresolved V genes, and no reason is known for the rest. V, J and clone size are those of that table, while D and trimming were read from the DNA. In all, the sample holds roughly 49,000 clones, and under 90% of those were seen once. The ten largest make up roughly 0.6% of the sample.

A FACSAria II was used to sort memory CD4+ T cells, defined as single viable CD3+CD4+CD8-CD45RO+ cells. CMV serostatus was determined using a Roche Elecsys assay that detects serum IgG against CMV pp150, pp28, p38 and p52. Once the samples were thawed, total CD4+ T cells were enriched through positive selection using CD4 magnetic microbeads. The samples came from a different study that was designed specifically to examine the CD4+ T cell memory repertoire. Peripheral blood mononuclear cells were isolated and cryopreserved according to standard operating procedures, and serum was kept at -80 degrees C. The staining relied on CD3-PerCP (BW264/56), CD4-APC (RPA-T4), CD45RO-PE (UCHT1) and CD8-Pacific Orange (3B5) antibodies, and Sytox blue was used to exclude non-viable cells. The CDR3 runs 13 amino acids, cysteine and phenylalanine included. Here the CDR3 DNA is all that survives: 39 bases in frame from base 1. Based on the germline V gene, the CDR1 and CDR2 sequences are SNHLY and FYNNEI. Trimming leaves V shorter by 6 bases and J shorter by 11 bases, with the junction holding 12 bases beyond the gene matches.

This clone was counted between two and nine times. Its antigen is not yet known. No much larger clone is present one base from it, and per-base qualities are unavailable. The sequence is built from TRBV2 and TRBJ1-1, with 7 bases in between that match TRBD1. This clonotype originated in an adult in good health and CMV-seronegative. What was sequenced was memory CD4+ T cells from blood. The CDR3 sequence is CASRVDRAMGAFF. The nucleotide sequence reads TGTGCCAGCAGGGTAGACAGGGCGATGGGGGCTTTCTTT.